This T cell receptor (beta chain) is drawn from a study of OX40 agonist ivuxolimab in advanced cancers. Background on the study: Each patient was given ivuxolimab into a vein every 2 weeks, at 0.01 to 10 mg/kg. Among those treated, three patients had partial responses, one with hepatocellular carcinoma and two with cutaneous melanoma. Broader study findings: With doses of 0.1-3.0 mg/kg, partial responders showed among the lowest clonal expansion.

Assay used: immunoSEQ multiplex PCR; TCRdb lists only in-frame clones, some missing. The data hold 60,000 to 75,000 clones, with 84% observed a single time. The CDR3 length is 16 residues. Germline V gene lookup returns CDR1 SGHTA and CDR2 FQGNSA. With 3 bases removed from V and 0 bases from J, the gap between germline ends came to 12 bases. Comment on this clone: The antigen is undetermined.

The specimen comprised CD4+ or CD8+ T cells sorted from blood, sampled in a trial of the OX40 agonist ivuxolimab. The sequence was obtained from an adult with an advanced solid tumor such as melanoma, head and neck, liver or kidney cancer. J is TRBJ1-3 and V is TRBV7-2; D not resolved. The CDR3 DNA reads as TGTGCCAGCAGCTTTGGAGGAGGGCCCTCTGGAAACACCATATATTTT. Its translation: CASSFGGGPSGNTIYF. The full variable domain, in which reference TRBV7-2 and TRBJ1-3 provide the parts outside the CDR3, is GAGVSQSPSNKVTEKGKDVELRCDPISGHTALYWYRQSLGQGLEFLIYFQGNSAPDKSGLPSDRFSAERTGGSVSTLTIQRTQQEDSAVYLCASSFGGGPSGNTIYFGEGSWLTVV.